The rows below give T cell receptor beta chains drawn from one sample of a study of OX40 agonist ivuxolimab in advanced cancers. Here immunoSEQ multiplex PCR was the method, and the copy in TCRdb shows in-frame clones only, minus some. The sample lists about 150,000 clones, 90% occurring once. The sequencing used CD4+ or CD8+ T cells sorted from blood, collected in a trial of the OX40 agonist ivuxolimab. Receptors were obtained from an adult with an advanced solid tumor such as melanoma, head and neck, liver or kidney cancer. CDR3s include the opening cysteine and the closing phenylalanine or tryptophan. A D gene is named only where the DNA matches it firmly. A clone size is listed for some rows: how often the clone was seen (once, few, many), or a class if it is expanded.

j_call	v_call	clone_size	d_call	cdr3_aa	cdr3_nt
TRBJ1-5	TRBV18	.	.	CASSPPSGALSNQPQHF	TGTGCCAGCTCACCACCGTCCGGGGCCCTTAGCAATCAGCCCCAGCATTTT
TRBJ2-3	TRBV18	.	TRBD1	CASPTGAVSDTQYF	TGTGCCAGCCCGACAGGGGCAGTCTCAGATACGCAGTATTTT
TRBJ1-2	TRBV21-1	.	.	CASSEPPPGQNYGYTF	TGTGCCAGCAGCGAACCGCCGCCGGGACAGAACTATGGCTACACCTTC
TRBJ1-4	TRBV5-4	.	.	CASSQVGGTNEKLFF	TGTGCCAGCAGCCAAGTCGGGGGCACTAATGAAAAACTGTTTTTT
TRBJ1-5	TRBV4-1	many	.	CASSPSGADQPQHF	TGCGCCAGCAGCCCATCAGGAGCAGATCAGCCCCAGCATTTT
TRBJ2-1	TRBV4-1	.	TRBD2	CASSQPLAGSSYNEQFF	TGCGCCAGCAGCCAACCGTTAGCGGGAAGCTCCTACAATGAGCAGTTCTTC
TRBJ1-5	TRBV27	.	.	CASSLAGQPQHF	TGTGCCAGCAGTTTAGCGGGTCAGCCCCAGCATTTT
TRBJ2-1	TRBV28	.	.	CASSPTGFGHEQFF	TGTGCCAGCAGTCCTACAGGGTTTGGTCATGAGCAGTTCTTC
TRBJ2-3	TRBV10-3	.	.	CAILRGATDTQYF	TGTGCCATACTCAGGGGCGCAACAGATACGCAGTATTTT
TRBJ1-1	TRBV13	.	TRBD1	CASSPPQGQGYTEAFF	TGTGCCAGCAGCCCCCCCCAGGGACAGGGGTATACTGAAGCTTTCTTT
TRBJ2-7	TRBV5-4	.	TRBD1	CASSWDRGSYEQYF	TGTGCCAGCAGCTGGGACAGGGGGTCCTACGAGCAGTACTTC
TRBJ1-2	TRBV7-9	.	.	CASSRGRDTRNGYTF	TGTGCCAGCAGCCGAGGGAGAGATACAAGAAATGGCTACACCTTC
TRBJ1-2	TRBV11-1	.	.	CASSPGESYGYTF	TGTGCCAGCAGCCCGGGAGAGAGCTATGGCTACACCTTC
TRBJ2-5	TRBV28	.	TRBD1	CASLRDRGLETQYF	TGTGCCAGCCTCCGGGACAGGGGCCTGGAGACCCAGTACTTC
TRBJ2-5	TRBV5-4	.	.	CASSTTDSQETQYF	TGTGCCAGCAGCACTACGGACAGTCAAGAGACCCAGTACTTC
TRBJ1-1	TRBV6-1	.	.	CASSELRIVPEAFF	TGTGCCAGCAGTGAGCTCCGTATAGTCCCTGAAGCTTTCTTT
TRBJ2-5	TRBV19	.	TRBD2	CASSPGLAGSFGETQYF	TGTGCCAGTAGTCCAGGACTAGCGGGTTCTTTCGGTGAGACCCAGTACTTC
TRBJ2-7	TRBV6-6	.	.	CASSYGGAGYEQYF	TGTGCCAGCAGTTACGGTGGGGCGGGCTACGAGCAGTACTTC
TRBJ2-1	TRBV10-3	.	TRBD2	CAISETSASSYNEQFF	TGTGCCATCAGTGAGACTAGCGCCTCCTCCTACAATGAGCAGTTCTTC
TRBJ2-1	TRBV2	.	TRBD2	CASWGLAGPYNEQFF	TGTGCCAGCTGGGGACTAGCGGGGCCCTACAATGAGCAGTTCTTC
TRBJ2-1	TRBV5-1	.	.	CASSLGTSNEQFF	TGCGCCAGCAGCCTCGGGACCTCGAATGAGCAGTTCTTC
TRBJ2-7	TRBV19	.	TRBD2	CASSSRTSGRYEQYF	TGTGCCAGTAGTTCTAGGACTAGCGGGAGATACGAGCAGTACTTC
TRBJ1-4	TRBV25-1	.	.	CASSETATNEKLFF	TGTGCCAGCAGTGAGACGGCAACTAATGAAAAACTGTTTTTT
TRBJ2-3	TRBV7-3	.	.	CASSLSPSVGADTQYF	TGTGCCAGCAGCTTGTCTCCCTCCGTGGGGGCAGATACGCAGTATTTT
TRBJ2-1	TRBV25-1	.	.	CASSEYAGPQKYNEQFF	TGTGCCAGCAGTGAATATGCGGGACCACAAAAGTACAATGAGCAGTTCTTC
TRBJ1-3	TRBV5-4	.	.	CASSFSSGNTIYF	TGTGCCAGCAGCTTTTCCTCTGGAAACACCATATATTTT
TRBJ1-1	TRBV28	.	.	CASSLLGTEAFF	TGTGCCAGCAGTTTATTGGGGACTGAAGCTTTCTTT
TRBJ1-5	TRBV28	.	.	CASYRGLGGQPQHF	TGTGCCAGCTATAGGGGCCTTGGGGGGCAGCCCCAGCATTTT
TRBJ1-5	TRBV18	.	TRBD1	CASSPRSGQGAMEPQHF	TGTGCCAGCTCACCACGATCGGGACAGGGGGCGATGGAGCCCCAGCATTTT
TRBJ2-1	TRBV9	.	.	CASSVEATYNEQFF	TGTGCCAGCAGCGTAGAAGCGACCTACAATGAGCAGTTCTTC
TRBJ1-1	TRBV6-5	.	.	CASSPGWRNGAFF	TGTGCCAGCAGCCCAGGGTGGAGGAATGGAGCTTTCTTT
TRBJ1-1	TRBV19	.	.	CASSIAPSVRGNTEAFF	TGTGCCAGTAGTATAGCCCCTTCGGTCAGGGGGAACACTGAAGCTTTCTTT
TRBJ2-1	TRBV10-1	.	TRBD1	CASSVAGGRNEQFF	TGCGCCAGCAGTGTGGCAGGGGGTAGGAATGAGCAGTTCTTC
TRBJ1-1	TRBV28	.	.	CASSLADPRFEAFF	TGTGCCAGCAGTTTGGCGGACCCGCGATTTGAAGCTTTCTTT
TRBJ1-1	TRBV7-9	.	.	CASSPRGGNTEAFF	TGTGCCAGCAGCCCGCGGGGCGGGAACACTGAAGCTTTCTTT
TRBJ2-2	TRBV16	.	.	CASSPRPQANTGELFF	TGTGCCAGCAGCCCCCGGCCTCAGGCGAACACCGGGGAGCTGTTTTTT
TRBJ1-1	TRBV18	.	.	CASSPGTLNEAFF	TGTGCCAGCTCACCAGGGACCCTCAATGAAGCTTTCTTT
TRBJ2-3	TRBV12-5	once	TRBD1	CASGLKTGYAQYF	TGTGCTAGTGGTTTGAAGACAGGGTATGCGCAGTATTTT
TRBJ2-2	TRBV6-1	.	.	CASNSPPRETGELFF	TGTGCCAGTAACTCGCCCCCAAGGGAAACCGGGGAGCTGTTTTTT
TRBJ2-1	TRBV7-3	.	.	CASSLDGQGNEQFF	TGTGCCAGCAGCTTAGATGGGCAGGGTAACGAGCAGTTCTTC